The clone carrying this TCR beta chain showed up just a few times. Antigen specificity is unknown. This sample includes further DNA sequences coding for the same CDR3. The table came from immunoSEQ multiplex PCR; TCRdb's copy has only in-frame clones and leaves some out. This repertoire shows approximately 2.5 million clones, over 85% found once; its top ten account for about 0.34%. The data were taken from a study of shared clonotypes between healthy human individuals. Study outcomes and limitations: Clonotype sharing across four donors was observed for around 5% of naive CD4 clonotypes. Clonotype sharing levels among donors were expected to vary with sequencing depth.

V dropped 1 base and J dropped 2 bases, with 5 bases sitting between them. The CDR3 totals 13 residues. Germline lookup yields CDR1 SEHNR and CDR2 FQNEAQ (reference sequence). This TCR derives from a man aged 18 to 29 in good health. Some clones in this sample may be carry-over from other donors' samples. The sequenced sample was naive CD4+ T cells from PBMCs. Subset meaning: CD45RA+ positively selected. The rearrangement uses TRBV7-9 and TRBJ1-2; D is perhaps TRBD1 (5 bases). The CDR3 reads CASSLGQNYGYTF. As DNA, the CDR3 is TGTGCCAGCAGCTTAGGACAGAACTATGGCTACACCTTC.